This T cell receptor (beta chain) was identified in a study of blood T cell repertoires in COVID-19. Across the whole study: Specimens from acute and convalescent COVID-19 originated in the United States, Italy and Spain. Nucleic acid was either cDNA or gDNA, and it came from T cells, B-cell-depleted T cells, or PBMCs.

Germline CDR1 and CDR2: MNHEY and SVGAGI. The CDR3 has 15 amino acids. V was shortened by 2 bases and J by 1 base, with 10 bases between the two germline ends. As processed by the authors: By means of reference gene primer amplification, nucleated cell counts were estimated. The protocol was immunoSEQ multiplex PCR, while the TCRdb copy is restricted to in-frame clones and leaves out a portion. V, J and clone size are taken as reported in that table, and D and trimming were inferred from the DNA itself. The data show roughly 200,000 clones, nearly 90% seen once. This chain joins TRBV6-5 and TRBJ2-3; D unresolved. Material for sequencing was peripheral blood. The sequence came from a woman between 18 and 29 years old who had recovered from COVID-19. As DNA, the CDR3 is TGTGCCAGCAGTTACGAGAGCCGGGGCACAGATACGCAGTATTTT. As protein: CASSYESRGTDTQYF.